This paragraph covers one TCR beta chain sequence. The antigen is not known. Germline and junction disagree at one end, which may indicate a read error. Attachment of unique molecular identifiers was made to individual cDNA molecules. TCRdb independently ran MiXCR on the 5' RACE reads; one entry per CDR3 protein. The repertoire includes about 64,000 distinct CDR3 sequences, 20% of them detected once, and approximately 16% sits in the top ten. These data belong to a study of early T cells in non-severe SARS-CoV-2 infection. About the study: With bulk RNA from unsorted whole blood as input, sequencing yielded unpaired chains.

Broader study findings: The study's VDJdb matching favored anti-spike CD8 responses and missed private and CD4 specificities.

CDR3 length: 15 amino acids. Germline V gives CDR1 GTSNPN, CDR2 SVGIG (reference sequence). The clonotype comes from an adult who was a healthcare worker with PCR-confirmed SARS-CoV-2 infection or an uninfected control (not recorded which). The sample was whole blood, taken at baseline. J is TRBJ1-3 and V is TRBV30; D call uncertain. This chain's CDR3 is CAWSVRLGSENTIYF. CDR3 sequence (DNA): TGTGCCTGGAGTGTACGACTGGGCTCTGAAAACACCATATATTTT.